The 5 T cell receptor beta chains listed next were all sequenced from one sample in a study of T-cell memory formation after mild COVID-19. TCRdb reanalysed the 5' RACE reads using MiXCR and keeps one entry per CDR3 protein. The sample lists roughly 340,000 distinct CDR3 sequences, approximately 15% occurring once. The sequenced sample consisted of PBMCs or a T cell subset sorted from them (not recorded which). All receptors come from a man aged 18 to 30 who had mild COVID-19 (a few samples of this study predate the infection). Cell type and time point are not known.

CDR3 region: CASSRLGVEIGFF. CDR3 nucleotide sequence: TGTGCCAGCAGCCGCTTAGGGGTGGAGATTGGTTTCTTT. The chain couples TRBV13 to TRBJ1-1; TRBD1 might be the D (5 bases). V was pared by 5 bases and J by 13 bases, with 20 bases between. The CDR3 has 13 amino acids. From germline, CDR1 is PRHDT and CDR2 FYEKMQ (reference sequence).

This chain uses TRBV6-5 with TRBJ2-3, with 11 bases identical to TRBD2. V shed 6 bases, J shed 2 bases, and the junction held 13 bases outside the gene matches. CDR3 size: 18 residues. Germline lookup yields CDR1 MNHEY and CDR2 SVGAGI. The DNA of the CDR3 is TGTGCCAGCAGGCCTGGACTCTCGGGACTAGCGGCCACAGATACGCAGTATTTT. Amino acids: CASRPGLSGLAATDTQYF.

This clonotype was counted a few times. The chain combines TRBV29-1 with TRBJ2-3; 7 bases fit TRBD1. Germline V gene lookup returns CDR1 SQVTM and CDR2 ANQGSEA. Unmatched junction bases numbered 5, after V lost 7 bases and J lost 1 base. This CDR3 has 13 amino acids. The CDR3 protein is CSGGQVGTDTQYF. The CDR3, as DNA: TGCAGCGGAGGACAGGTGGGCACAGATACGCAGTATTTT.

This chain links TRBV20-1 with TRBJ1-4; 10 positions agree with TRBD1. CDR3 length: 11 amino acids. The germline CDR1 and CDR2 sequences are DFQATT and SNEGSKA (reference sequence). The CDR3 nucleotides read TGCGGACAGGGGGTTAATGAAAAACTGTTTTTT. The encoded protein is CGQGVNEKLFF.

This clonotype was seen only a few times. The chain links TRBV6-4 to TRBJ2-3, with D perhaps matching TRBD1 (6 bases). CDR3 size: 15 residues. Germline assignment: CDR1 MRHNA and CDR2 SNTAGT. V was shortened by 8 bases and J by 2 bases, with 17 bases between the two germline ends. The CDR3 nucleotides read TGTGCCAGCGCTACTGGGGCAGGGGACACAGATACGCAGTATTTT. As protein: CASATGAGDTDTQYF.